This TCR beta chain emerged from a study of T cell responses to AZD1222 COVID-19 vaccine. General study findings and limits: Of spike-specific TCRs, nearly half reportedly target regions left unmutated in variants. At baseline, just six or seven AZD1222 recipients tested seropositive.

Of note for this clone: Its antigen is still unknown.

Produced via immunoSEQ multiplex PCR; TCRdb's table is partial and in-frame only. This sample has under 120,000 clones, with around 95% found just once. The source material was peripheral blood, sampled on day 0 of AZD1222 vaccination. The source of this sequence is an adult in good health.

In DNA, the CDR3 is TGTGCCAGCAGTTTCTCAAGGGGTCAGCCCCAGCATTTT. Amino acid sequence: CASSFSRGQPQHF. The J gene is TRBJ1-5, the V gene TRBV27; D is perhaps TRBD1 (5 bases). The CDR3 has 13 residues. CDR1 MNHEY and CDR2 SMNVEV come from the germline V gene (reference sequence). V lost 3 bases and J 6 bases, leaving 9 bases between the germline ends.